Listed here are 21 T cell receptor beta chains from one sample, sequenced in a study of T-cell memory formation after mild COVID-19. TCRdb recomputed calls from the 5' RACE reads with MiXCR, one row per CDR3 protein. The table has approximately 300,000 distinct CDR3 sequences, approximately 15% seen once. The sequenced sample was PBMCs or a T cell subset sorted from them (not recorded which). Source of these receptors: a man younger than 30 who had mild COVID-19 (a few samples of this study predate the infection). Cell type and time point are not known.

J is TRBJ2-5 and V is TRBV5-6, with D uncertain. The germline V and J ends were trimmed by 4 bases and 5 bases, with 12 bases remaining between them. This CDR3 has 13 amino acids. Looked up from germline, CDR1 is SGHDT and CDR2 is YYEEEE. The CDR3 nucleotides are TGTGCCAGCAGCCGAAGGGTCGGGGAGACCCAGTACTTC. Its protein is CASSRRVGETQYF. Full variable domain (rest looked up from reference TRBV5-6 and TRBJ2-5): DAGVTQSPTHLIKTRGQQVTLRCSPKSGHDTVSWYQQALGQGPQFIFQYYEEEERQRGNFPDRFSGHQFPNYSSELNVNALLLGDSALYLCASSRRVGETQYFGPGTRLLVL.

In this sample, this clonotype turned up many times. The rearrangement links TRBV18 to TRBJ2-5, with TRBD1 matching 8 bases. The CDR3 totals 14 residues. Germline assignment: CDR1 KGHSH and CDR2 LQKENI. Unmatched junction bases numbered 5, after V lost 3 bases and J lost 5 bases. The CDR3 sequence is CASSPGQDLETQYF. As DNA, the CDR3 is TGTGCCAGCTCACCGGGACAGGATTTGGAGACCCAGTACTTC.

The chain links TRBV12-3 or TRBV12-4 to TRBJ1-1; D is ambiguous. V dropped 6 bases and J dropped 6 bases, with 11 bases sitting between them. This CDR3 region has 12 residues. The CDR3 sequence: CASSFLQSEAFF. The CDR3 DNA reads as TGTGCCAGCAGCTTTTTACAGTCTGAAGCTTTCTTT.

This clonotype was seen a few times. The gene calls are TRBV2 and TRBJ1-5; possible D gene TRBD1, 5 bases. Per germline, CDR1 SNHLY and CDR2 FYNNEI. The length of the CDR3 is 14 residues. V was trimmed by 7 bases and J by 5 bases, leaving 15 bases between them. DNA for the CDR3: TGTGCCAGCACCGTGGGGACGGAGGATCAGCCCCAGCATTTT. It is translated as CASTVGTEDQPQHF.

This clonotype was counted between two and nine times. The V and J genes are TRBV5-1 and TRBJ2-3, with 8 bases identical to TRBD1. V was pared by 4 bases and J by 7 bases, with 8 bases of the junction left unmatched. This CDR3 spans 14 amino acids. The V gene's germline CDR1 is SGHRS and CDR2 YFSETQ. The CDR3 coding sequence is TGCGCCAGCAGCCCGGGACAGGAAGGTAATACGCAGTATTTT. Amino acids: CASSPGQEGNTQYF. Using reference TRBV5-1 and TRBJ2-3 for the parts outside the CDR3, the full variable domain is KAGVTQTPRYLIKTRGQQVTLSCSPISGHRSVSWYQQTPGQGLQFLFEYFSETQRNKGNFPGRFSGRQFSNSRSEMNVSTLELGDSALYLCASSPGQEGNTQYFGPGTRLTVL.

This clonotype was seen only a few times. The J gene is TRBJ1-4, the V gene TRBV2, with 8 bases that match TRBD1. Trimming at V came to 2 bases and at J to 7 bases, leaving 3 bases not matched to a gene. Looked up from germline, CDR1 is SNHLY and CDR2 is FYNNEI. The CDR3 totals 14 residues. This chain's CDR3 is CASSESGQGEKLFF. The CDR3 coding sequence is TGTGCCAGCAGTGAAAGCGGACAGGGTGAAAAACTGTTTTTT.

The rearrangement links TRBV4-3 to TRBJ1-2; 11 positions agree with TRBD1. This CDR3 is 16 amino acids long. With V trimmed by 4 bases and J by 8 bases, 12 bases remained unmatched. CDR1 LGHNA and CDR2 YSLEER come from the germline V gene. The CDR3 protein is CASSRWTGGAAGGYTF. For the CDR3, the DNA is TGCGCCAGCAGCCGATGGACAGGGGGCGCCGCCGGCGGCTACACCTTC.

The V and J genes are TRBV4-3 and TRBJ1-2, with TRBD1 identical over 7 bases. The CDR3 consists of 15 residues. Germline V lookup: CDR1 LGHNA, CDR2 YSLEER. V was pared by 0 bases and J by 8 bases, with 9 bases of the junction left unmatched. Here the CDR3 reads CASSQERQGREGYTF. CDR3 nucleotides: TGCGCCAGCAGCCAAGAGCGACAGGGCCGAGAAGGCTACACCTTC.

The chain has TRBV20-1 and TRBJ1-1, with TRBD1 identical over 9 bases. This CDR3 region has 14 residues. J was trimmed by 5 bases and V by 4 bases; bases with no gene match: 8. Germline V lookup: CDR1 DFQATT, CDR2 SNEGSKA (reference sequence). The CDR3 nucleotides are TGCAGTGCTATCGCCGGGACAGGGTTGACTGAAGCTTTCTTT. Its protein product is CSAIAGTGLTEAFF.

This clonotype was recorded a few times. CDR3 in DNA: TGTGCCTGGAGGGTCCAGGGTCAGCCCCAGCATTTT. It specifies CAWRVQGQPQHF. The chain carries TRBV30 and TRBJ1-5; tentatively, D is TRBD1 (5 bases). Germline V CDR1 and CDR2: GTSNPN, SVGIG (reference sequence). CDR3 length: 12 amino acids. V lost 3 bases, J lost 6 bases, and 9 bases lay in between.

This clonotype was detected only a few times. CDR3 region: CASSQGLGNQPQHF. The CDR3 DNA reads TGTGCCAGCTCCCAGGGCCTGGGCAATCAGCCCCAGCATTTT. V usage is TRBV12-3 or TRBV12-4 and J usage is TRBJ1-5; TRBD1 might be the D (5 bases). The CDR3 contains 14 residues. The germline V and J ends were trimmed by 8 bases and 2 bases, with 13 bases remaining between them.

V usage is TRBV6-2 or TRBV6-3 and J usage is TRBJ1-5; D uncertain. Germline assignment: CDR1 MNHEY and CDR2 SVGEGT. The ends were cut back, 2 bases at V and 9 bases at J, with 8 bases in the middle. The CDR3 length is 12 residues. CDR3: CASSYDLGPQHF. In nucleotides, the CDR3 is TGTGCCAGCAGTTACGACTTAGGGCCCCAGCATTTT.

The chain employs TRBV7-2 and TRBJ2-5, with D perhaps TRBD2 (5 bases). Germline V gene data show CDR1 as SGHTA and CDR2 as FQGNSA. V lost 1 base and J 5 bases, leaving 17 bases between the germline ends. This CDR3 spans 16 amino acids. CDR3 loop: CASSLGLLPSGETQYF. Written as DNA, the CDR3 is TGTGCCAGCAGCTTAGGCCTACTCCCCTCGGGGGAGACCCAGTACTTC.

The sample holds many counts of this clonotype. This chain joins TRBV7-9 and TRBJ2-7; 8 nucleotides line up with TRBD1. V shed 5 bases and J 4 bases; nucleotides not matched to a gene: 16. CDR1 SEHNR and CDR2 FQNEAQ come from the germline V gene (reference sequence). The CDR3 is 17 amino acids. The CDR3 nucleotides read TGTGCCAGCAGCCCAGCGGTCCGGCCAGGGGGCTCGTACGAGCAGTACTTC. It encodes CASSPAVRPGGSYEQYF.

This clonotype appeared a few times. The rearrangement uses TRBV29-1 and TRBJ1-5, with TRBD1 identical over 7 bases. With 7 bases clipped from V and 4 bases from J, the junction kept 7 bases outside the gene matches. This CDR3 has 13 amino acids. Germline CDR1 is SQVTM and CDR2 is ANQGSEA. CDR3 loop: CSAAPGGNQPQHF. DNA of the CDR3: TGCAGCGCTGCCCCAGGGGGGAATCAGCCCCAGCATTTT. The full variable domain, with the rest looked up from reference TRBV29-1 and TRBJ1-5, is SAVISQKPSRDICQRGTSLTIQCQVDSQVTMMFWYRQQPGQSLTLIATANQGSEATYESGFVIDKFPISRPNLTFSTLTVSNMSPEDSSIYLCSAAPGGNQPQHFGDGTRLSIL.

The CDR3 spells CASSATAQTQYF. CDR3 in DNA: TGTGCCAGCAGCGCGACAGCCCAGACCCAGTACTTC. V usage is TRBV7-9 and J usage is TRBJ2-5, with a possible D match to TRBD1 (5 bases). The V and J ends lost 5 bases and 6 bases respectively, with 10 bases between them. The CDR3 has 12 amino acids. The germline gives CDR1 SEHNR, CDR2 FQNEAQ (reference sequence).

This clonotype was detected many times. The rearrangement links TRBV4-1 to TRBJ1-1, with D possibly being TRBD1 (6 bases). Germline CDR1 is MGHRA and CDR2 is YSYEKL. V was cut by 6 bases and J by 0 bases, with 17 bases left in between. The CDR3 spans 16 residues. The CDR3 DNA reads as TGCGCCAGCAGACACACTCCGGGACACGTGAACACTGAAGCTTTCTTT. Encoded protein: CASRHTPGHVNTEAFF.

This chain uses TRBV20-1 with TRBJ1-1, with D unresolved. CDR1 and CDR2 from the germline V gene are DFQATT and SNEGSKA (reference sequence). The CDR3 consists of 14 residues. The V end lost 0 bases, the J end lost 2 bases, and 10 bases lay between the germline ends. DNA for the CDR3: TGCAGTGCTAGAGATTTCGCGGTTAACACTGAAGCTTTCTTT. Protein sequence: CSARDFAVNTEAFF.

V is TRBV5-1 and J is TRBJ1-1, with TRBD1 identical over 9 bases. With V trimmed by 2 bases and J by 8 bases, 10 bases remained unmatched. CDR3 size: 15 residues. CDR1 is SGHRS, CDR2 YFSETQ, per germline. The CDR3 DNA sequence: TGCGCCAGCAGCTTAACGGGACAGGGACCTTCGGAAGCTTTCTTT. Translated, it gives CASSLTGQGPSEAFF.

There are a few counts of this clonotype. V and J are TRBV20-1 and TRBJ1-5; D is unclear. The germline V and J ends were trimmed by 6 bases and 0 bases, with 18 bases remaining between them. CDR1 and CDR2 from the germline V gene are DFQATT and SNEGSKA (reference sequence). The CDR3 sequence is 16 residues long. The CDR3 loop is CSALRDEAHSNQPQHF. The CDR3 DNA reads TGCAGTGCCCTCCGAGACGAGGCGCATAGCAATCAGCCCCAGCATTTT.

This clonotype was picked up a small number of times. The chain combines TRBV7-9 with TRBJ2-7, with 9 bases aligning to TRBD1. The CDR3 extends over 16 amino acids. Trimming removed 3 bases from V and 0 bases from J; junction bases left unmatched: 6. The germline V gene encodes CDR1 SEHNR and CDR2 FQNEAQ (reference sequence). CDR3 DNA sequence: TGTGCCAGCAGCTTGGGGGGGACAGGGAGCTCCTACGAGCAGTACGTC. Its protein is CASSLGGTGSSYEQYV.